A few counts support the clone carrying this T cell receptor beta chain. This entry belongs to a study of blood T cell repertoires in COVID-19. About the research overall: PBMCs, B-cell-depleted T cells, or T cells were the source of the cDNA or gDNA that made up the material.

From germline, CDR1 is MDHEN and CDR2 SYDVKM. J gave up 2 bases and V 5 bases, and 8 bases lay outside the gene matches. CDR3 length: 15 residues. Study processing details: Estimates of nucleated cell counts were drawn from the amplification of reference gene primers. This table comes from immunoSEQ multiplex PCR, and its TCRdb copy is limited to in-frame clones, with some not included. V, J and clone size are taken as reported in that table, and D and trimming were inferred from the DNA itself. The table includes about 380,000 clones, 85% detected once. Sequencing was done on a sample of peripheral blood. The chain uses TRBV28 and TRBJ2-7; 8 bases agree with TRBD1. The clonotype was recovered from a woman aged 18 to 35 with acute or convalescent COVID-19. This CDR3 is CASSRKDRAAYEQYF. For the CDR3, the DNA is TGTGCCAGCAGTCGAAAGGACAGGGCCGCCTACGAGCAGTACTTC.